This TCR beta chain was obtained from a study of blood T cells in healthy people across ages. Study conclusions and caveats: CMV status of donors was not determined, possibly confounding expanded clonotype changes. Diversity was higher, and naive CD4+ cells more numerous, in long-lived donors than in aged donors.

For the second PCR, which ran for roughly 7 to 11 cycles, a sample-barcoded 5' primer and a J-beta primer mix were used. MiXCR, applied by TCRdb to the 5' RACE reads, yields one record per CDR3 protein. The table includes roughly 1.7 million distinct CDR3 sequences, almost 35% detected once. The CDR3 spans 15 residues. This clonotype was detected only a few times. No antigen is known for it. The chain joins TRBV21-1 to TRBJ2-1. TRBV21-1 is labeled a pseudogene. Sequencing input: blood. This clonotype was obtained from a woman aged 25 to 39 in good health. The DNA of the CDR3 is TGTGCCAGGTTCCAGCTTTTCAGTTCCTACAATGAGCAGTTCTTC. It yields the protein CARFQLFSSYNEQFF.